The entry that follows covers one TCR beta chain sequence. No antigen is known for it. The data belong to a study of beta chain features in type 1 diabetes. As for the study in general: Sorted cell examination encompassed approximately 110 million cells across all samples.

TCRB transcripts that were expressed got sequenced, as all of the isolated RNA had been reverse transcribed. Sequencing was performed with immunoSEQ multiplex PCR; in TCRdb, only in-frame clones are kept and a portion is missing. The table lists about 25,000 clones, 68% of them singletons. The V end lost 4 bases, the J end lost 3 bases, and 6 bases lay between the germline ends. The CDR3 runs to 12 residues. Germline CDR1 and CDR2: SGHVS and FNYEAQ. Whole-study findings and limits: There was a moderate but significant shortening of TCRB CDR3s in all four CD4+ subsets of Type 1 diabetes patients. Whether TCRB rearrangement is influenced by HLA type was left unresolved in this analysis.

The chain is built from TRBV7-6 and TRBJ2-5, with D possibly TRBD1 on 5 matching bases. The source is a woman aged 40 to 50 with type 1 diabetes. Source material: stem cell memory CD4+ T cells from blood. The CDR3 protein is CASSSQEETQYF. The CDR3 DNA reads TGTGCCAGCAGCTCACAGGAAGAGACCCAGTACTTC.